One sample yielded the 13 T cell receptor beta chains listed below, sequenced in a study of PD-L1 blockade in urothelial cancer. Clones were read by immunoSEQ multiplex PCR, and TCRdb kept only the in-frame ones, dropping some. The table has roughly 52,000 clones, approximately 84% seen once; the top ten hold approximately 1.4%. Noted time point: pretreatment peripheral blood. The sample was PBMCs, taken around atezolizumab (anti-PD-L1) treatment. The source of these receptors is a man aged 50-59 years with urothelial cancer.

This clone was recorded a few times. This chain uses TRBV4-1 with TRBJ2-5, with 10 bases matching TRBD2. There are 21 residues in the CDR3. Trimming removed 0 bases from V and 1 base from J; junction bases left unmatched: 17. Germline V gene data show CDR1 as MGHRA and CDR2 as YSYEKL. The CDR3 DNA reads TGCGCCAGCAGCCAAGAGGGCCCCCAAGCGGGGGGGAAATTTGGCCAAGAGACCCAGTACTTC. The encoded protein is CASSQEGPQAGGKFGQETQYF.

The table lists this clone with a few counts. The chain combines TRBV19 with TRBJ1-1; D might be TRBD1 (5 bases). The length of the CDR3 is 14 residues. The V gene's germline CDR1 is LNHDA and CDR2 SQIVND (reference sequence). V gave up 5 bases and J gave up 4 bases, with 14 bases separating them. Here the CDR3 reads CASSGGRVSTEAFF. The CDR3 DNA sequence: TGTGCCAGTAGTGGTGGCAGGGTAAGCACTGAAGCTTTCTTT.

This chain uses TRBV7-2 with TRBJ1-6; tentatively, D is TRBD1 (6 bases). CDR1 is SGHTA, CDR2 FQGNSA, per germline. Deletions cut 1 base from V and 6 bases from J, with 10 bases between. The CDR3 consists of 15 residues. This chain's CDR3 is CASSLVTGPNSPLHF. CDR3 DNA: TGTGCCAGCAGCTTAGTCACAGGGCCTAATTCACCCCTCCACTTT.

J is TRBJ1-1 and V is TRBV6-5; TRBD1 is a possible D gene (6 bases). V lost 2 bases, J lost 1 base, and 8 bases lay in between. CDR1 is MNHEY and CDR2 is SVGAGI in the germline V gene. This CDR3 comprises 14 residues. This CDR3 reads CASSYRGGNTEAFF. The DNA for the CDR3 is TGTGCCAGCAGTTACAGGGGGGGGAACACTGAAGCTTTCTTT.

The sample holds a few counts of this clone. The V and J genes are TRBV27 and TRBJ2-5, with 8 bases fitting TRBD1. The V gene end was trimmed by 4 bases and the J gene end by 2 bases; junction bases not matched to a gene: 0. The germline CDR1 and CDR2 sequences are MNHEY and SMNVEV (reference sequence). There are 13 residues in the CDR3. The CDR3 DNA follows: TGTGCCAGCAGTTGGACAGGGCAAGAGACCCAGTACTTC. Its protein product is CASSWTGQETQYF.

The chain combines TRBV7-8 with TRBJ2-7; possibly TRBD2 for D (7 bases). The germline CDR1 and CDR2 sequences are SGHVS and FQNEAQ. Deletions cut 5 bases from V and 0 bases from J, with 20 bases between. The CDR3 is 17 amino acids. The CDR3 DNA follows: TGTGCCAGCAGCCCTTCGATGGTGGGAGGGGGCTCCTACGAGCAGTACTTC. The encoded protein is CASSPSMVGGGSYEQYF.

In this sample, this clone turned up a few times. This chain uses TRBV19 with TRBJ2-5; 8 positions agree with TRBD1. The V gene end was trimmed by 0 bases and the J gene end by 7 bases; junction bases not matched to a gene: 4. Germline values: CDR1 LNHDA, CDR2 SQIVND (reference sequence). This CDR3 is built from 14 residues. CDR3 DNA: TGTGCCAGTAGTATAGATCAACAGGGGGGGACCCAGTACTTC. Translated, it gives CASSIDQQGGTQYF.

The chain carries TRBV27 and TRBJ2-1; 12 positions agree with TRBD2. The V gene's germline CDR1 is MNHEY and CDR2 SMNVEV (reference sequence). This CDR3 contains 15 residues. The ends lost 2 bases at V and 9 bases at J; junction bases unmatched: 5. The CDR3 here is CASSLGLAGNREQFF. The CDR3, as DNA: TGTGCCAGCAGTTTAGGACTAGCGGGGAACCGTGAGCAGTTCTTC.

The V call is TRBV11-2, the J call TRBJ2-5; D is undetermined. This CDR3 comprises 14 residues. Germline V gene sequence: CDR1 SGHAT, CDR2 FQNNGV. Trimming removed 6 bases at V and 5 bases at J, with 16 bases between. The DNA for the CDR3 is TGTGCCAGCAGACCTATCAGCGTGAAGGAGACCCAGTACTTC. Protein: CASRPISVKETQYF.

The chain links TRBV10-2 to TRBJ1-5, with D perhaps matching TRBD1 (6 bases). Germline assignment: CDR1 WSHSY and CDR2 SAAADI. The V end lost 3 bases, the J end lost 3 bases, and 9 bases lay between the germline ends. This CDR3 contains 14 residues. The CDR3 loop reads CASSESGDNQPQHF. CDR3 in DNA: TGCGCCAGCAGTGAATCAGGGGACAATCAGCCCCAGCATTTT.

The V call is TRBV15, the J call TRBJ2-1, with D possibly TRBD2 on 6 matching bases. V lost 3 bases and J lost 6, with 18 bases in between. Germline V gene data show CDR1 as LNHNV and CDR2 as YYDKDF (reference sequence). The CDR3 consists of 16 residues. CDR3 protein: CATSRPWDFRSNEQFF. The CDR3 DNA sequence: TGTGCCACCAGCAGGCCATGGGACTTCCGGAGCAATGAGCAGTTCTTC.

J is TRBJ2-7 and V is TRBV28; D might be TRBD1 (6 bases). The CDR3 runs to 15 residues. V lost 3 bases and J lost 0, with 12 bases in between. Germline V lookup: CDR1 MDHEN, CDR2 SYDVKM. The DNA of the CDR3 is TGTGCCAGCAGTTTTAGGGGGACCAGCTCCTACGAGCAGTACTTC. Encoded protein: CASSFRGTSSYEQYF.

The rearrangement joins TRBV30 to TRBJ2-2, with 8 bases fitting TRBD1. With V trimmed by 5 bases and J by 4 bases, 9 bases remained unmatched. This CDR3 has 15 amino acids. CDR1 and CDR2 (germline): GTSNPN, SVGIG (reference sequence). CDR3: CAWHRRQGSTGELFF. In DNA form, the CDR3 reads TGTGCCTGGCACAGGCGACAGGGGAGCACCGGGGAGCTGTTTTTT.